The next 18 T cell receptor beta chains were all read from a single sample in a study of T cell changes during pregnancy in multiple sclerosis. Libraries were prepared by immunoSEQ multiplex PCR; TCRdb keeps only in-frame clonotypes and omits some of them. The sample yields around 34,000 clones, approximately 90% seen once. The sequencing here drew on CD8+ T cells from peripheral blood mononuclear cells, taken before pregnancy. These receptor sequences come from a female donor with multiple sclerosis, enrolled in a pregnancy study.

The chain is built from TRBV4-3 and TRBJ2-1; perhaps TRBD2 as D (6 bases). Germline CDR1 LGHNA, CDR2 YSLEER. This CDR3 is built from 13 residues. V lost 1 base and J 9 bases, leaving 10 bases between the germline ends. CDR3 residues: CASSQVQGGEQFF. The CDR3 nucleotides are TGCGCCAGCAGCCAAGTGCAGGGAGGTGAGCAGTTCTTC.

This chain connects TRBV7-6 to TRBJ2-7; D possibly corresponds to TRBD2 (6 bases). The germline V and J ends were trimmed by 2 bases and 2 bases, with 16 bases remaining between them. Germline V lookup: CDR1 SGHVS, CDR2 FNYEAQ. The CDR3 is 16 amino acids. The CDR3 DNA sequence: TGTGCCAGCAGCTTAAGGGGTCTAGCGAGACCCTACGAGCAGTACTTC. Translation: CASSLRGLARPYEQYF. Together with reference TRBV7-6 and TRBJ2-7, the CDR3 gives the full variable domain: GAGVSQSPRYKVTKRGQDVALRCDPISGHVSLYWYRQALGQGPEFLTYFNYEAQQDKSGLPNDRFSAERPEGSISTLTIQRTEQRDSAMYRCASSLRGLARPYEQYFGPGTRLTVT.

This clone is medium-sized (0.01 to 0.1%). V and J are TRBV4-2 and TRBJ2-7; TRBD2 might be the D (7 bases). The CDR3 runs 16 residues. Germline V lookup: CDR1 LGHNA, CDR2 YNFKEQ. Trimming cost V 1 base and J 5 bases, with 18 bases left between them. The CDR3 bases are TGTGCCAGCAGCCAAGGGGCGGGGGACACCCCCCACGAGCAGTACTTC. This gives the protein CASSQGAGDTPHEQYF.

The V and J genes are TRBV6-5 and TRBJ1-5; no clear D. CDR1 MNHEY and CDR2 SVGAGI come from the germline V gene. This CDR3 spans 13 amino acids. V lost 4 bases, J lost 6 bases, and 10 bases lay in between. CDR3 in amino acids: CASSSGGVQPQHF. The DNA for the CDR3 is TGTGCCAGCAGTTCGGGTGGCGTTCAGCCCCAGCATTTT.

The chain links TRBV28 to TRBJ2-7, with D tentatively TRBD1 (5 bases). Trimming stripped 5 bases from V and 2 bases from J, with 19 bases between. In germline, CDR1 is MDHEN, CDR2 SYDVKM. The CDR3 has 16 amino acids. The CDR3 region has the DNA TGTGCCAGCAGTCGACCCTCGACAGTTAGCCCCTACGAGCAGTACTTC. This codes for CASSRPSTVSPYEQYF. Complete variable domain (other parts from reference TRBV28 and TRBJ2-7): DVKVTQSSRYLVKRTGEKVFLECVQDMDHENMFWYRQDPGLGLRLIYFSYDVKMKEKGDIPEGYSVSREKKERFSLILESASTNQTSMYLCASSRPSTVSPYEQYFGPGTRLTVT.

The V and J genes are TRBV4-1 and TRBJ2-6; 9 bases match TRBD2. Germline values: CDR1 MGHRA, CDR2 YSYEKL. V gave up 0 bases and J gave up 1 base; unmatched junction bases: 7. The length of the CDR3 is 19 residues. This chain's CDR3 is CASSQETGTSPSGANVLTF. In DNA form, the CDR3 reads TGCGCCAGCAGCCAAGAAACAGGGACTAGCCCTTCTGGGGCCAACGTCCTGACTTTC.

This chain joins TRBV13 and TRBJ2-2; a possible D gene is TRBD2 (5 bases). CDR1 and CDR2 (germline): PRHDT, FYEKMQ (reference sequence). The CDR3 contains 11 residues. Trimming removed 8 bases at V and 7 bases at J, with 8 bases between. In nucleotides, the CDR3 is TGTGCCAGCGGCCGGGGCGGGGAGCTGTTTTTT. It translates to CASGRGGELFF.

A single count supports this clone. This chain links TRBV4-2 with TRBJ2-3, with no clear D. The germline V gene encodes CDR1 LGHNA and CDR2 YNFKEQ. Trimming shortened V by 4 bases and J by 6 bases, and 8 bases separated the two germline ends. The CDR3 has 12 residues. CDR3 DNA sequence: TGTGCCAGCAGCCGCGACTCGGATACGCAGTATTTT. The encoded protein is CASSRDSDTQYF.

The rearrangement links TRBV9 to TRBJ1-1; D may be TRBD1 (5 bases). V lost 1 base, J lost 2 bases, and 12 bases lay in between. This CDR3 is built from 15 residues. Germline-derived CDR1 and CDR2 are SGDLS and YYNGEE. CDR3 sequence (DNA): TGTGCCAGCAGCGTAAGCGGGGGGTCTAACACTGAAGCTTTCTTT. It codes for CASSVSGGSNTEAFF.

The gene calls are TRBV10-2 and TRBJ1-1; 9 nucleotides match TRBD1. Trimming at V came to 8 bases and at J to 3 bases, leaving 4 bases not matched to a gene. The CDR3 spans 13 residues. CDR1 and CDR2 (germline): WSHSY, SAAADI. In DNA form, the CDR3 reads TGCGCCAGCCTGGGACAGGGATACACTGAAGCTTTCTTT. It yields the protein CASLGQGYTEAFF.

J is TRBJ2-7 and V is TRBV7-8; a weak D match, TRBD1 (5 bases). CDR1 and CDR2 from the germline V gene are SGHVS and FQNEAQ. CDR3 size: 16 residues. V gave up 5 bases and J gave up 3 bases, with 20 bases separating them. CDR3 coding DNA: TGTGCCAGCAGCCCGGACACGGCCGTGCAGGGCTACGAGCAGTACTTC. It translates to CASSPDTAVQGYEQYF. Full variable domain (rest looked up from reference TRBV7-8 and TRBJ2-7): GAGVSQSPRYKVAKRGQDVALRCDPISGHVSLFWYQQALGQGPEFLTYFQNEAQLDKSGLPSDRFFAERPEGSVSTLKIQRTQQEDSAVYLCASSPDTAVQGYEQYFGPGTRLTVT.

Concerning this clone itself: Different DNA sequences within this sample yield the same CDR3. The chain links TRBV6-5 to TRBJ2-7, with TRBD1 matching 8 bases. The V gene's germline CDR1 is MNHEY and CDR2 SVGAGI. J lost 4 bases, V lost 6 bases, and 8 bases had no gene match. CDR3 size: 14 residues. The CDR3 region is CASSPGQGIYEQYF. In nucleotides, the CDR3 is TGTGCCAGCAGCCCAGGACAGGGTATTTACGAGCAGTACTTC.

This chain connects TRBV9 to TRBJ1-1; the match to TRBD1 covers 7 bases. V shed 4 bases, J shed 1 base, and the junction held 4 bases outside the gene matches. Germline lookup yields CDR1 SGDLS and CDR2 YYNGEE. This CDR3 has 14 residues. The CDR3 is CASSTHRGNTEAFF. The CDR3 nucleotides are TGTGCCAGCAGCACCCACAGGGGGAACACTGAAGCTTTCTTT.

The CDR3 DNA reads as TGCAGCGTTGAAGGGACTAGCGTTGACAATGAGCAGTTCTTC. Its protein is CSVEGTSVDNEQFF. J is TRBJ2-1 and V is TRBV29-1; TRBD2 matches 9 bases. CDR1 is SQVTM and CDR2 is ANQGSEA in the germline V gene. With V trimmed by 1 base and J by 5 bases, 3 bases remained unmatched. There are 14 residues in the CDR3.

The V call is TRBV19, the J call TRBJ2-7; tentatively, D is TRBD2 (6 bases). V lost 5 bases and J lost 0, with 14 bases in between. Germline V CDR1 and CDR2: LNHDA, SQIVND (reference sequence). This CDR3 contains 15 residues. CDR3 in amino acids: CASSWRGRASYEQYF. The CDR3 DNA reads TGTGCCAGTAGTTGGAGGGGACGAGCCTCCTACGAGCAGTACTTC. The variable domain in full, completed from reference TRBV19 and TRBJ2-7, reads DGGITQSPKYLFRKEGQNVTLSCEQNLNHDAMYWYRQDPGQGLRLIYYSQIVNDFQKGDIAEGYSVSREKKESFPLTVTSAQKNPTAFYLCASSWRGRASYEQYFGPGTRLTVT.

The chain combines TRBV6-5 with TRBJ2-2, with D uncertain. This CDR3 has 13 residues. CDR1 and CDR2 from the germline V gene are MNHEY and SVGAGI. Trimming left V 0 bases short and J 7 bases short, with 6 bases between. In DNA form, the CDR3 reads TGTGCCAGCAGTTACTCGAGCTTCGGGGAGCTGTTTTTT. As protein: CASSYSSFGELFF.

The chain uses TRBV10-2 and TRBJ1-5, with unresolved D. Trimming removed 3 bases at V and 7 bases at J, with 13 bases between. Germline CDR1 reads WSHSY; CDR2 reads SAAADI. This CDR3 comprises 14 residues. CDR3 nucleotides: TGCGCCAGCAGTGATAACCAGGCGGGACAGCCCCAGCATTTT. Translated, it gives CASSDNQAGQPQHF.

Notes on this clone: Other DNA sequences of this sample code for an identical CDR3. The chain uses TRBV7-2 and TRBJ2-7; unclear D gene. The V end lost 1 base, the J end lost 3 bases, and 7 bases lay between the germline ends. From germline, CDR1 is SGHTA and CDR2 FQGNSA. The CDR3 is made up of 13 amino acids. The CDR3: CASSLEENYEQYF. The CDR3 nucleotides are TGTGCCAGCAGCTTAGAGGAGAACTACGAGCAGTACTTC.